The clone carrying this T cell receptor beta chain was seen a few times. The data originate from a study of patients and donors after allogeneic stem cell transplantation. TCRdb re-analysed the RT-PCR reads in MiXCR, keeping a single row per CDR3 protein. Of 160,000 or so distinct CDR3 sequences in the sample, 24% were seen once. Germline trimming cut 0 bases from V and 5 bases from J; bases unmatched to any gene: 5. Germline CDR1 reads ENHRY; CDR2 reads SYGVKD. This CDR3 contains 15 residues. This TCR came from a human donor who was either an allogeneic HSCT recipient or a stem cell or donor lymphocyte infusion donor (not recorded which). It is not recorded whose cells these are; they may come from a transplant donor. Specimen: blood, either unsorted or a sorted T cell fraction (not recorded which). This chain connects TRBV10-3 to TRBJ1-2; 8 positions agree with TRBD1. As DNA, the CDR3 is TGTGCCATCAGTGAGTCCCGGACAGGGTGGTATGGCTACACCTTC. It codes for CAISESRTGWYGYTF.